Below are 18 T cell receptor beta chains sequenced from a single sample in a study of technical replicates of blood from a handful of donors. Profiling relied on immunoSEQ multiplex PCR, and the TCRdb table lists in-frame clones only, not all of them. The table has more than 65,000 clones, approximately 97% seen once. The sequencing sample was made of T cells isolated from PBMCs. The receptors stem from a human donor in good health.

The rearrangement joins TRBV10-2 to TRBJ2-5, with D possibly being TRBD2 (6 bases). V was clipped by 5 bases and J by 4 bases, with 8 bases between them. Germline lookup yields CDR1 WSHSY and CDR2 SAAADI. The CDR3 runs 12 residues. DNA of the CDR3: TGCGCCAGCAGTATGACTAGAGAGACCCAGTACTTC. Translated, it gives CASSMTRETQYF.

This chain uses TRBV9 with TRBJ2-5; 10 nucleotides align to TRBD1. Germline CDR1 and CDR2: SGDLS and YYNGEE. The V segment lost 7 bases and the J segment 1 base; nucleotides outside the gene matches: 7. The length of the CDR3 is 15 residues. This CDR3 is CASSWGQGSQETQYF. CDR3 DNA: TGTGCCAGCTCCTGGGGACAGGGGAGCCAAGAGACCCAGTACTTC.

The DNA for the CDR3 is TGTGCCAGCAGCTATTGGACACCACAAGAGACCCAGTACTTC. This sequence encodes CASSYWTPQETQYF. The chain carries TRBV7-2 and TRBJ2-5, with a tentative D call TRBD1 (5 bases). V gave up 4 bases and J gave up 2 bases, with 11 bases separating them. The CDR3 covers 14 residues. Germline CDR1 is SGHTA and CDR2 is FQGNSA.

Here the CDR3 DNA reads TGTGCCAGCAGTAGGCTAGCGGGAGGGCCCCATGAGCAGTTCTTC. Translating it yields CASSRLAGGPHEQFF. The chain carries TRBV6-4 and TRBJ2-1, with 12 bases fitting TRBD2. The germline V gene encodes CDR1 MRHNA and CDR2 SNTAGT. Losses at the gene ends were 5 bases for V and 8 bases for J; bases not matched to a gene: 7. The CDR3 loop spans 15 amino acids.

This rearrangement joins TRBV2 to TRBJ2-5, with 9 bases aligning to TRBD1. Germline loops: CDR1 SNHLY, CDR2 FYNNEI. V dropped 6 bases and J dropped 4; count of bases not matched to a gene: 15. The CDR3 is made up of 17 amino acids. The CDR3 here is CASSNTGTGSLGETQYF. CDR3 DNA: TGTGCCAGCAGCAATACCGGGACAGGGAGCCTGGGAGAGACCCAGTACTTC.

This chain's CDR3 is CASSLGPGGHTEAFF. The CDR3 nucleotides read TGTGCCAGCAGCTTGGGTCCAGGGGGACACACTGAAGCTTTCTTT. V and J are TRBV5-6 and TRBJ1-1, with TRBD1 identical over 7 bases. V shed 0 bases and J 3 bases; nucleotides not matched to a gene: 5. CDR3 length: 15 residues. Germline CDR1 is SGHDT and CDR2 is YYEEEE. Full variable domain (remainder filled in from reference TRBV5-6 and TRBJ1-1): DAGVTQSPTHLIKTRGQQVTLRCSPKSGHDTVSWYQQALGQGPQFIFQYYEEEERQRGNFPDRFSGHQFPNYSSELNVNALLLGDSALYLCASSLGPGGHTEAFFGQGTRLTVV.

This clone was found once. The V call is TRBV6-1, the J call TRBJ2-7; D is undetermined. From germline, CDR1 is MNHNS and CDR2 SASEGT. V was clipped by 4 bases and J by 4 bases, with 14 bases between them. The CDR3 extends over 14 amino acids. The CDR3 loop is CASSVERMGYEQYF. DNA for the CDR3: TGTGCCAGCAGTGTGGAGAGGATGGGTTACGAGCAGTACTTC.

CDR3 sequence: CASSKSGLAGGSYEQYF. The CDR3 DNA sequence: TGTGCCAGCAGCAAATCGGGACTAGCGGGAGGGTCCTACGAGCAGTACTTC. The chain carries TRBV21-1 and TRBJ2-7; TRBD2 is the table's D call, not checked against the DNA. TRBV21-1 is a pseudogene locus. The CDR3 sequence is 17 residues long.

V gene TRBV18 combines with J gene TRBJ2-2; perhaps TRBD1 as D (6 bases). Trimming cost V 3 bases and J 3 bases, with 11 bases left between them. CDR3 size: 15 residues. CDR1 and CDR2 (germline): KGHSH, LQKENI. The CDR3 sequence is CASSPTTGYTGELFF. In DNA form, the CDR3 reads TGTGCCAGCTCACCGACGACAGGTTACACCGGGGAGCTGTTTTTT.

The V gene is TRBV11-2, the J gene TRBJ1-2; D may be TRBD1 (6 bases). CDR3 length: 15 residues. The ends were cut back, 4 bases at V and 3 bases at J, with 15 bases in the middle. Germline assignment: CDR1 SGHAT and CDR2 FQNNGV. Here the CDR3 DNA reads TGTGCCAGCAGCTCAGCCACAGGGAAGGACTATGGCTACACCTTC. Its protein product is CASSSATGKDYGYTF.

The V gene is TRBV19, the J gene TRBJ1-5, with TRBD1 as a possible D gene (6 bases). Germline CDR1 and CDR2: LNHDA and SQIVND (reference sequence). The CDR3 contains 16 residues. With 0 bases removed from V and 1 base from J, the gap between germline ends came to 10 bases. CDR3 residues: CASSIDRGGSNQPQHF. In DNA form, the CDR3 reads TGTGCCAGTAGTATAGACAGGGGCGGGAGCAATCAGCCCCAGCATTTT. The whole variable domain, filled in from reference TRBV19 and TRBJ1-5, reads DGGITQSPKYLFRKEGQNVTLSCEQNLNHDAMYWYRQDPGQGLRLIYYSQIVNDFQKGDIAEGYSVSREKKESFPLTVTSAQKNPTAFYLCASSIDRGGSNQPQHFGDGTRLSIL.

A remark on this clone: Other nucleotide sequences from this sample produce the same CDR3. This chain connects TRBV9 to TRBJ1-1; D uncertain. Germline lookup yields CDR1 SGDLS and CDR2 YYNGEE. Trimming cost V 2 bases and J 1 base, with 6 bases left between them. The CDR3 runs to 13 residues. CDR3 residues: CASSVAGNTEAFF. CDR3 sequence (DNA): TGTGCCAGCAGCGTTGCAGGGAACACTGAAGCTTTCTTT.

This clone was seen just once. The chain joins TRBV2 to TRBJ2-3, with 13 nucleotides matching TRBD2. Germline V CDR1 and CDR2: SNHLY, FYNNEI. This CDR3 region has 18 residues. V gave up 6 bases and J gave up 0 bases; unmatched junction bases: 9. The CDR3 is CASSDTSGRAASTDTQYF. CDR3 in DNA: TGTGCCAGCAGCGACACTAGCGGGAGGGCCGCGAGCACAGATACGCAGTATTTT.

The chain recombines TRBV28 with TRBJ2-3, with TRBD2 matching 8 bases. Germline trimming cut 2 bases from V and 4 bases from J; bases unmatched to any gene: 2. The CDR3 is made up of 14 amino acids. Germline CDR1 and CDR2: MDHEN and SYDVKM. CDR3 DNA: TGTGCCAGCAGTTTACTAGCGGGTGCAGATACGCAGTATTTT. Its protein is CASSLLAGADTQYF.

This clone was recorded only once. The chain employs TRBV15 and TRBJ2-1; TRBD1 matches at 7 bases. Per the germline V gene, CDR1 is LNHNV and CDR2 is YYDKDF (reference sequence). V trimming: 2 bases; J trimming: 3 bases; junction bases outside the gene matches: 4. This CDR3 has 15 residues. CDR3 nucleotides: TGTGCCACCAGCAGACGGGACAGCTACTACAATGAGCAGTTCTTC. Its protein product is CATSRRDSYYNEQFF.

This chain connects TRBV12-5 to TRBJ1-3; tentatively, D is TRBD1 (6 bases). Looked up from germline, CDR1 is LGHNT and CDR2 is FRNRAP. Trimming stripped 1 base from V and 0 bases from J, with 7 bases between. CDR3 length equals 15 residues. DNA for the CDR3: TGTGCTAGTGGTTTGGGGGACACCTCTGGAAACACCATATATTTT. Its protein is CASGLGDTSGNTIYF.

The chain joins TRBV9 to TRBJ2-7; TRBD2 agrees at 9 bases. This CDR3 spans 14 amino acids. Losses at the gene ends were 0 bases for V and 3 bases for J; bases not matched to a gene: 1. In germline, CDR1 is SGDLS, CDR2 YYNGEE. DNA of the CDR3: TGTGCCAGCAGCGTAGGACTAGCGGTCTACGAGCAGTACTTC. Its translation is CASSVGLAVYEQYF. Variable domain in full (rest from reference TRBV9 and TRBJ2-7): DSGVTQTPKHLITATGQRVTLRCSPRSGDLSVYWYQQSLDQGLQFLIQYYNGEERAKGNILERFSAQQFPDLHSELNLSSLELGDSALYFCASSVGLAVYEQYFGPGTRLTVT.

The chain joins TRBV18 to TRBJ1-5; D possibly corresponds to TRBD1 (6 bases). With 5 bases removed from V and 1 base from J, the gap between germline ends came to 21 bases. Germline V gene sequence: CDR1 KGHSH, CDR2 LQKENI. The CDR3 extends over 18 amino acids. The CDR3 protein is CASSSIFTGPRSNQPQHF. CDR3 coding DNA: TGTGCCAGCTCATCGATTTTTACAGGGCCTCGGAGCAATCAGCCCCAGCATTTT.